This T cell receptor (beta chain) originates from a study of T cells after yellow fever vaccination. Regarding the study as a whole: Just a small share of clonotypes turned up in the CD4 compartment as well as the CD8 compartment.

Each CDR3 protein gets one entry after TCRdb re-called the 5' RACE reads with MiXCR. The table shows about 63,000 distinct CDR3 sequences, with 7.4% occurring only once. This clonotype was seen ten or more times. Its target is unknown. CDR1 is MNHEY, CDR2 SVGAGI, per germline. The ends lost 0 bases at V and 6 bases at J; junction bases unmatched: 4. This CDR3 has 16 residues. This specimen was CD8+ T cells sorted from PBMCs, taken 15 days after the yellow fever booster vaccination. This sequence joins TRBV6-5 and TRBJ1-6; TRBD1 matches 8 bases. This TCR was sampled from a man aged 30-40 years who received the YFV17D yellow fever vaccine. The CDR3 sequence is CASSYSTGDLNSPLHF. The CDR3, as DNA: TGTGCCAGCAGTTACTCGACAGGGGACCTTAATTCACCCCTCCACTTT.